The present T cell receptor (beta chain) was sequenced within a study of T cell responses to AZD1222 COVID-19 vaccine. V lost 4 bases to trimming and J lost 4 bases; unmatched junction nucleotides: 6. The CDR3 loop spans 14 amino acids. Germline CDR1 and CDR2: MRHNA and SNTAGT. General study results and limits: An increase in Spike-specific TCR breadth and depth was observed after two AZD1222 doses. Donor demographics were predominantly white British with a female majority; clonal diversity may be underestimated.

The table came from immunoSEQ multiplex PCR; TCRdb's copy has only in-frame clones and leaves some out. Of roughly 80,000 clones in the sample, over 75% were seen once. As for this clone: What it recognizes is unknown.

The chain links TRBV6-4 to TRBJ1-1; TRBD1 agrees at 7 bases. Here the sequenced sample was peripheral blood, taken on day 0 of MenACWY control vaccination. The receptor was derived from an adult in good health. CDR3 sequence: CASSADRVGTEAFF. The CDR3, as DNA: TGTGCCAGCAGTGCCGACAGGGTGGGCACTGAAGCTTTCTTT.